Here is one T cell receptor (beta chain) with its context. The antigen is not known. The CDR3 has 15 residues. Per the germline V gene, CDR1 is MDHEN and CDR2 is SYDVKM. Trimming stripped 1 base from V and 3 bases from J, with 10 bases between. This sample is drawn from a study of radiotherapy plus CTLA-4 blockade in lung cancer. Across the study: With 31% of patients having disease control, objective responses were seen in under 20%.

Study observations and caveats: Blood-borne expansion of tumor-derived TCR clones followed radiotherapy plus ipilimumab.

The repertoire was sequenced with immunoSEQ multiplex PCR; TCRdb's copy has only in-frame clones and lacks some. The sample holds about 60,000 clones; 77% are singletons and the top ten take 3.5% to 4.5%. The material sequenced was peripheral blood, taken from a patient treated with radiotherapy plus ipilimumab. V is TRBV28 and J is TRBJ2-1; perhaps TRBD1 as D (5 bases). The TCR sequence derives from a human donor with non-small cell lung cancer who had a partial response to radiotherapy plus ipilimumab. CDR3 nucleotides: TGTGCCAGCAGTTTATACCAGGGCGGCTACAATGAGCAGTTCTTC. Translation: CASSLYQGGYNEQFF.